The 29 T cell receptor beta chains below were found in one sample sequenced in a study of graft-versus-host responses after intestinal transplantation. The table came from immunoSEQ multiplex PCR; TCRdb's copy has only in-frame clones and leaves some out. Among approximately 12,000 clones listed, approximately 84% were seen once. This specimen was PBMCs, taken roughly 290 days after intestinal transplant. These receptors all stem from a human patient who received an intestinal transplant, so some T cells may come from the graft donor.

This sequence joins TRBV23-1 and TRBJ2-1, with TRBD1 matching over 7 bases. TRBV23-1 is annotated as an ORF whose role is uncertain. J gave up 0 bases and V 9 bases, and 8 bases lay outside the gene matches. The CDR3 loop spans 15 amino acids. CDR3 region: CARGTADPSYNEQFF. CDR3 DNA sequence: TGCGCCAGAGGGACAGCGGATCCCTCCTACAATGAGCAGTTCTTC.

In DNA form, the CDR3 reads TGTGCCAGCAGCCAGGAGATGGGTAATTCACCCCTCCACTTT. As protein: CASSQEMGNSPLHF. The rearrangement links TRBV4-2 to TRBJ1-6; D is ambiguous. The CDR3 covers 14 residues. The V gene's germline CDR1 is LGHNA and CDR2 YNFKEQ. Trimming pared 3 bases from V and 6 bases from J, leaving 9 bases between.

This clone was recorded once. In DNA form, the CDR3 reads TGTGCCAGCAGTTTACGGACAGGCAATGAGCAGTTCTTC. This translates into CASSLRTGNEQFF. The chain links TRBV27 to TRBJ2-1; 7 positions agree with TRBD1. Per the germline V gene, CDR1 is MNHEY and CDR2 is SMNVEV (reference sequence). The CDR3 consists of 13 residues. V dropped 2 bases and J dropped 6; count of bases not matched to a gene: 1.

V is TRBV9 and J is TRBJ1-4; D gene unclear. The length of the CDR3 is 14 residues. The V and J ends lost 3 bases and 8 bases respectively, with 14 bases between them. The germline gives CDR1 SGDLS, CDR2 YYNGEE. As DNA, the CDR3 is TGTGCCAGCAGCGGCGGGAGAGCGAGCGAAAAACTGTTTTTT. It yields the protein CASSGGRASEKLFF. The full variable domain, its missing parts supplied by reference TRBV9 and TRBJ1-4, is DSGVTQTPKHLITATGQRVTLRCSPRSGDLSVYWYQQSLDQGLQFLIQYYNGEERAKGNILERFSAQQFPDLHSELNLSSLELGDSALYFCASSGGRASEKLFFGSGTQLSVL.

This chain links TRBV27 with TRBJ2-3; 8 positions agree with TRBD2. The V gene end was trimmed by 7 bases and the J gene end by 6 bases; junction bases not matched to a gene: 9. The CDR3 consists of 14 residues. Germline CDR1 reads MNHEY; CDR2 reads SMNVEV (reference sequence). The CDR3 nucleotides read TGTGCCAGCATGGATGTAGCGGGAAGGGATACGCAGTATTTT. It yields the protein CASMDVAGRDTQYF.

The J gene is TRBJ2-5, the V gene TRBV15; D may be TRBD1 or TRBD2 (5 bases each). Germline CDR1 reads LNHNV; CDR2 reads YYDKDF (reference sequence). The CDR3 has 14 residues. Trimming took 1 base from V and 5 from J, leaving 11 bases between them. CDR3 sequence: CATSRGGEGETQYF. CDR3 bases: TGTGCCACCAGCAGAGGAGGGGAAGGGGAGACCCAGTACTTC. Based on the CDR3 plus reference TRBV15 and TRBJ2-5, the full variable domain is DAMVIQNPRYQVTQFGKPVTLSCSQTLNHNVMYWYQQKSSQAPKLLFHYYDKDFNNEADTPDNFQSRRPNTSFCFLDIRSPGLGDTAMYLCATSRGGEGETQYFGPGTRLLVL.

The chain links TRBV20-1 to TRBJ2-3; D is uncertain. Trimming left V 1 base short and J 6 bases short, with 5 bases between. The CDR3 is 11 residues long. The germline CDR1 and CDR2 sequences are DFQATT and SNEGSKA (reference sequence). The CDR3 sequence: CSARVLDTQYF. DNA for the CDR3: TGCAGTGCTAGAGTTCTCGATACGCAGTATTTT.

The CDR3 coding sequence is TGTGCCAGCAGGGGACAGGGGGCAACTAATGAAAAACTGTTTTTT. This encodes CASRGQGATNEKLFF. The gene calls are TRBV28 and TRBJ1-4; TRBD1 aligns across 11 bases. Trimming removed 6 bases from V and 0 bases from J; junction bases left unmatched: 0. Germline V gene sequence: CDR1 MDHEN, CDR2 SYDVKM. The CDR3 is 15 residues long.

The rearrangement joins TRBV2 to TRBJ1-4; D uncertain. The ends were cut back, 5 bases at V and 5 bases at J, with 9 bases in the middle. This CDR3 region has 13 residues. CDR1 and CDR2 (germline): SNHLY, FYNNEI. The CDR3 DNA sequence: TGTGCCAGCAGTCACCGGGCAAATGAAAAACTGTTTTTT. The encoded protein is CASSHRANEKLFF.

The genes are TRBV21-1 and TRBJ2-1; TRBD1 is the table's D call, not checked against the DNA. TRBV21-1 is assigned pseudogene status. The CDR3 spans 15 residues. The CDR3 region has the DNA TGTGCCAGCAGCATCCCACCACAGGGGGACAATGAGCAGTTCTTC. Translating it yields CASSIPPQGDNEQFF.

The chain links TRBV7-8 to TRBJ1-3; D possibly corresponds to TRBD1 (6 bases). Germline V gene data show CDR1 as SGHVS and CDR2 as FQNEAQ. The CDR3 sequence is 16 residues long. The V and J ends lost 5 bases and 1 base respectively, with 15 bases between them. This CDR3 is CASSPQRGASGNTIYF. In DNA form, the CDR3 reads TGTGCCAGCAGCCCCCAGCGGGGGGCATCTGGAAACACCATATATTTT.

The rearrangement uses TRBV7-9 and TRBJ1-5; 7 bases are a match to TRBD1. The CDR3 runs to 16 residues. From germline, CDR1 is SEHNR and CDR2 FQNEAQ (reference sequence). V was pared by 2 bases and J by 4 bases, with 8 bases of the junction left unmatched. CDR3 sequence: CASSLRGDRINQPQHF. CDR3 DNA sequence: TGTGCCAGCAGCTTAAGAGGGGACAGAATAAATCAGCCCCAGCATTTT.

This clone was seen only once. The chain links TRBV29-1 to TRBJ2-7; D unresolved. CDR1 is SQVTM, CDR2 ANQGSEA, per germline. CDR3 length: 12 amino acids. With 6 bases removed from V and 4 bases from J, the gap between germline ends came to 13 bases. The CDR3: CSVRATAYEQYF. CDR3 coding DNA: TGCAGCGTACGGGCCACCGCATACGAGCAGTACTTC.

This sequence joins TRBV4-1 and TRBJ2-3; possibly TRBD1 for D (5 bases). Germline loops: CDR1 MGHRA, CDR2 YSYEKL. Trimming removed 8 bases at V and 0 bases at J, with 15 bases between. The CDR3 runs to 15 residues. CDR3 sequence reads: CASQTGLSSTDTQYF. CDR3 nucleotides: TGCGCCAGCCAAACAGGTCTTAGTAGCACAGATACGCAGTATTTT.

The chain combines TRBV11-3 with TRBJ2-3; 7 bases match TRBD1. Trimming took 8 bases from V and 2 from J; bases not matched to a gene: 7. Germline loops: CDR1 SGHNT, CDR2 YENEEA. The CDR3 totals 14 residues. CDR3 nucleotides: TGTGCCAGCGCTGGGACAGCCTCCACAGATACGCAGTATTTT. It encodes CASAGTASTDTQYF.

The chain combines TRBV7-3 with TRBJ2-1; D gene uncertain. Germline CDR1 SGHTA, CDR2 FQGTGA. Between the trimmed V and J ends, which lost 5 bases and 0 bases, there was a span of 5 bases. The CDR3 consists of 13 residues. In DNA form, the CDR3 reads TGTGCCAGCAGCCTAAACTCCTACAATGAGCAGTTCTTC. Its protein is CASSLNSYNEQFF.

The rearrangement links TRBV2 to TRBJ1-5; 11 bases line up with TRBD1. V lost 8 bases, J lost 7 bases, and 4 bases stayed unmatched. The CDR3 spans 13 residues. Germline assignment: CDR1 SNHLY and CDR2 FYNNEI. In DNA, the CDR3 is TGTGCCAGCCGGACAGGGGGCGCCCAGCCCCAGCATTTT. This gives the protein CASRTGGAQPQHF. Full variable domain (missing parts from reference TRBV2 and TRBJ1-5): EPEVTQTPSHQVTQMGQEVILRCVPISNHLYFYWYRQILGQKVEFLVSFYNNEISEKSEIFDDQFSVERPDGSNFTLKIRSTKLEDSAMYFCASRTGGAQPQHFGDGTRLSIL.

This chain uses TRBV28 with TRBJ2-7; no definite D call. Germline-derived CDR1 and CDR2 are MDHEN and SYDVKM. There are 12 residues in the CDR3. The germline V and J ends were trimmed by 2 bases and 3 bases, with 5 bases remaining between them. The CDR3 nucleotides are TGTGCCAGCAGTTTAGGCGGCTACGAGCAGTACTTC. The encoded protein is CASSLGGYEQYF.

This CDR3 is CASSLLPFKTDTQYF. CDR3 sequence (DNA): TGTGCCAGCAGTTTATTACCGTTCAAAACAGATACGCAGTATTTT. The chain is built from TRBV27 and TRBJ2-3, with D unclear. The V and J ends lost 1 base and 3 bases respectively, with 11 bases between them. Germline values: CDR1 MNHEY, CDR2 SMNVEV (reference sequence). The CDR3 contains 15 residues.

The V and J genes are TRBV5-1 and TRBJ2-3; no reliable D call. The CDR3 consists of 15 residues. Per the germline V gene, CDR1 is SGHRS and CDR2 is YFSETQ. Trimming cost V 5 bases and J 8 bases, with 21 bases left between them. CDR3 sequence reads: CASRVGPPPQTTQYF. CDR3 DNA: TGCGCCAGCAGGGTGGGTCCCCCGCCTCAGACTACGCAGTATTTT.

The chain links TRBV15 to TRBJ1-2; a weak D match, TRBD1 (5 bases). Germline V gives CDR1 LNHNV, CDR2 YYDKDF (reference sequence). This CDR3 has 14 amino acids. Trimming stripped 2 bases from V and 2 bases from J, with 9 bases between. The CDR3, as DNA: TGTGCCACCAGCAGACAATCAGGGAACTATGGCTACACCTTC. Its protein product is CATSRQSGNYGYTF.

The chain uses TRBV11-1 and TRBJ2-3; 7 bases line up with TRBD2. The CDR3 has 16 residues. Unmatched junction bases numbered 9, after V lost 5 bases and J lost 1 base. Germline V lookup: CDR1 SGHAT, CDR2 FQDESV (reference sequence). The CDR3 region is CASSVTGTIRTDTQYF. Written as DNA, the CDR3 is TGTGCCAGCAGCGTTACCGGGACTATCCGCACAGATACGCAGTATTTT. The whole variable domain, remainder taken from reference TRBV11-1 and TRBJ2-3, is EAEVAQSPRYKITEKSQAVAFWCDPISGHATLYWYRQILGQGPELLVQFQDESVVDDSQLPKDRFSAERLKGVDSTLKIQPAELGDSAMYLCASSVTGTIRTDTQYFGPGTRLTVL.

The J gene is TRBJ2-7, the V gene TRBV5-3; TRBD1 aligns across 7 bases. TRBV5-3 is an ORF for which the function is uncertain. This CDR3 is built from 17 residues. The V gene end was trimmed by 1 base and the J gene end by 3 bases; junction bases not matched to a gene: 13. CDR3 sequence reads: CARSLIIQQGPFYEQYF. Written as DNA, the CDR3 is TGTGCCAGAAGCTTGATTATTCAACAGGGGCCCTTCTACGAGCAGTACTTC.

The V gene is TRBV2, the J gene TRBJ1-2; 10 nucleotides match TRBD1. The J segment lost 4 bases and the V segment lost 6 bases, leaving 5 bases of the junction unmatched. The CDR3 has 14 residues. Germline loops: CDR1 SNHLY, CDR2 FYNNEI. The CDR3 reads CASRPGQGVYGYTF. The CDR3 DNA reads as TGTGCCAGCAGGCCCGGACAGGGGGTCTATGGCTACACCTTC.

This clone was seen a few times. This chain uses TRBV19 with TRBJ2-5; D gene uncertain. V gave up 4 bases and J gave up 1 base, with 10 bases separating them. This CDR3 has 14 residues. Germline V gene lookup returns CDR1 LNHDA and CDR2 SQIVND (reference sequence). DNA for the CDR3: TGTGCCAGTAGTAAAGGACCGGTCCAAGAGACCCAGTACTTC. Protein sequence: CASSKGPVQETQYF.

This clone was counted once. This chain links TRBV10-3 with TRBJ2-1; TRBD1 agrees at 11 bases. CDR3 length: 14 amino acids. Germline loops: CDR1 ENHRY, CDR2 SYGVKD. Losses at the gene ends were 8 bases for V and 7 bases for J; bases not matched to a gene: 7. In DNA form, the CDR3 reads TGTGCCATCCACACGGGACAGGGGGAAAATGAGCAGTTCTTC. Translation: CAIHTGQGENEQFF.

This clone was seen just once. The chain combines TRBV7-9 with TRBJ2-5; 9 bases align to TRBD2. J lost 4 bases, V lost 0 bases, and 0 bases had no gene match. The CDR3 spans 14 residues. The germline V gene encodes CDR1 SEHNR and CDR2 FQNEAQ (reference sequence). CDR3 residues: CASSLASGRETQYF. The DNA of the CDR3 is TGTGCCAGCAGCTTAGCTAGCGGGAGAGAGACCCAGTACTTC.

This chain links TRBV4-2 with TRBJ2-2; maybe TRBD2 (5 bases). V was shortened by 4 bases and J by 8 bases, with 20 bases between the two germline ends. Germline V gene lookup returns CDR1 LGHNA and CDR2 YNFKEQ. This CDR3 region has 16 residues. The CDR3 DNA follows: TGTGCCAGCAGCCTTCTGCTGGGAGATAGGAGTGGGGAGCTGTTTTTT. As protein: CASSLLLGDRSGELFF.

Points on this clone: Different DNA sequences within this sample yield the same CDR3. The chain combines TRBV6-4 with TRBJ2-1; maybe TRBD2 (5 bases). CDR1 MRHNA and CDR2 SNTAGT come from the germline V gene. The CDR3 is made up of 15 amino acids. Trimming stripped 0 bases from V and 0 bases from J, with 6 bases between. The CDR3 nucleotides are TGTGCCAGCAGTGACTCGAGCGGCTCCTACAATGAGCAGTTCTTC. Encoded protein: CASSDSSGSYNEQFF.